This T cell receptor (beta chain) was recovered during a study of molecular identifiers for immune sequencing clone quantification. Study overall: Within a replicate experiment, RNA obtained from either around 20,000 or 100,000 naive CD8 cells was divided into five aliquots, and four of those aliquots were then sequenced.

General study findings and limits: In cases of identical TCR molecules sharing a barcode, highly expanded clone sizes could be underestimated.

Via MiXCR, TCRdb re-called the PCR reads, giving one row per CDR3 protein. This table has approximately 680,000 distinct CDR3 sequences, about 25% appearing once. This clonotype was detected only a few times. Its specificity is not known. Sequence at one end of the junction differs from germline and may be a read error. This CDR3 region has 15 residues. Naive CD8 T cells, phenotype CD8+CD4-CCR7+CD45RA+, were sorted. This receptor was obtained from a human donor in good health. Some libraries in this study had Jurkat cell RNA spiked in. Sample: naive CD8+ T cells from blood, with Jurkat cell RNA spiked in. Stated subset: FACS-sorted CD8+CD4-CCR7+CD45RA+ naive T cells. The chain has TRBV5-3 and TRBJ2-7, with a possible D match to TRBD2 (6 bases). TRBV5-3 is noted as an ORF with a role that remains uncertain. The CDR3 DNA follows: TGTGCCAGCAGCTTGGCTAGCGACAACTCCTACGAGCAGTACTTC. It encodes CASSLASDNSYEQYF.